This TCR beta chain derives from a study of blood T cell repertoires in COVID-19. For the study at large: Both acute and convalescent COVID-19 samples were obtained from the United States, Italy and Spain. PBMCs, B-cell-depleted T cells, or T cells were the source of the cDNA or gDNA that made up the material.

Original data processing: Amplification of reference gene primers was used by the study to estimate nucleated cell counts. Data came from immunoSEQ multiplex PCR; TCRdb stores just in-frame clones and leaves some out. That table gives V, J and clone size, and the DNA gave D and trimming. Of about 90,000 clones detected, about 88% appear once; the ten largest clones hold approximately 1.8%. With V trimmed by 8 bases and J by 3 bases, 10 bases remained unmatched. The CDR3 is 15 residues long. Germline CDR1 SGHTA, CDR2 FQGTGA. The origin of this receptor is a man aged 80 or over with acute or convalescent COVID-19. The gene calls are TRBV7-3 and TRBJ2-1, with 7 bases matching TRBD2. Sequenced input: peripheral blood. Written as DNA, the CDR3 is TGTGCCAGCTCAAGGGAGGGTAACGGCTACAATGAGCAGTTCTTC. Protein sequence: CASSREGNGYNEQFF.